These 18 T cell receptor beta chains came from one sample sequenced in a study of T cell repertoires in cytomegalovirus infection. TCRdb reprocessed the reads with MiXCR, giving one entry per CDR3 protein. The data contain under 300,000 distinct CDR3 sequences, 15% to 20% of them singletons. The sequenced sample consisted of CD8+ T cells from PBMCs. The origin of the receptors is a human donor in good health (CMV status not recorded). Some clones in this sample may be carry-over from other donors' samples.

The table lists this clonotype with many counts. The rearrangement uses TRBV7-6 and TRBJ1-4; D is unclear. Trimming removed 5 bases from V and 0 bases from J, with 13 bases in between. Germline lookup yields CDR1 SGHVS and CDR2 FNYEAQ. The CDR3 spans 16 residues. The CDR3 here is CASSGAWGSTNEKLFF. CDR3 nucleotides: TGTGCCAGCAGCGGAGCCTGGGGATCAACTAATGAAAAACTGTTTTTT.

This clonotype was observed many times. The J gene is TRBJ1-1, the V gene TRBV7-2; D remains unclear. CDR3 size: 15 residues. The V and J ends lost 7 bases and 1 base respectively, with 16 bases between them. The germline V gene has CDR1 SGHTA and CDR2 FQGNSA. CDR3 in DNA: TGTGCCAGCACCAGAGTGGGCCGAAGGAACACTGAAGCTTTCTTT. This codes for CASTRVGRRNTEAFF. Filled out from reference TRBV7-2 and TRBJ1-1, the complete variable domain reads GAGVSQSPSNKVTEKGKDVELRCDPISGHTALYWYRQSLGQGLEFLIYFQGNSAPDKSGLPSDRFSAERTGGSVSTLTIQRTQQEDSAVYLCASTRVGRRNTEAFFGQGTRLTVV.

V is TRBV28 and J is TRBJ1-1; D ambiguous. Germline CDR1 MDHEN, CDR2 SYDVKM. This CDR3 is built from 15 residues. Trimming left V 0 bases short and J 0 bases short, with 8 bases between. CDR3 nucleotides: TGTGCCAGCAGTTTATGGGAGGACTTGAACACTGAAGCTTTCTTT. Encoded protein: CASSLWEDLNTEAFF. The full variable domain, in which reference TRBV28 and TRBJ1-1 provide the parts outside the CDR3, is DVKVTQSSRYLVKRTGEKVFLECVQDMDHENMFWYRQDPGLGLRLIYFSYDVKMKEKGDIPEGYSVSREKKERFSLILESASTNQTSMYLCASSLWEDLNTEAFFGQGTRLTVV.

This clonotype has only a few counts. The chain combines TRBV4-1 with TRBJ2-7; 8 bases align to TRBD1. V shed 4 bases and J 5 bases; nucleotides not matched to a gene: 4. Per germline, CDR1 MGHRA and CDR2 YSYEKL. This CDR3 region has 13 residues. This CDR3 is CASSPGGVDEQYF. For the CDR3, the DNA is TGCGCCAGCAGCCCAGGGGGCGTCGACGAGCAGTACTTC.

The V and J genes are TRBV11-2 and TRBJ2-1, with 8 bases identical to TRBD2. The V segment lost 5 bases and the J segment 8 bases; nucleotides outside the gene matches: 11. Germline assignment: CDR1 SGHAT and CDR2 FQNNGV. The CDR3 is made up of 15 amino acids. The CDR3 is CASSASGLAYDEQFF. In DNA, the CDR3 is TGTGCCAGCAGCGCCAGTGGACTAGCATACGATGAGCAGTTCTTC.

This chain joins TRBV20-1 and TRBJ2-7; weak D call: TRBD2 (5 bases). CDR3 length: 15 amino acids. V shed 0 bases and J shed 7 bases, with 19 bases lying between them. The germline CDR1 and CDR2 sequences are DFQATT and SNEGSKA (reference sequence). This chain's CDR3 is CSARDPRAGVWEQYF. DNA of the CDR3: TGCAGTGCTAGAGATCCGAGGGCTGGAGTTTGGGAGCAGTACTTC.

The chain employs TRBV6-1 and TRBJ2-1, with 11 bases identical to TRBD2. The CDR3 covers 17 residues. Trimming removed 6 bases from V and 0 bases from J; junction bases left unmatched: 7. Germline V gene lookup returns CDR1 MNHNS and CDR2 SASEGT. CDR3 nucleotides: TGTGCCAGCAGCAAGCGACTAGCGGGGAGCTCCTACAATGAGCAGTTCTTC. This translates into CASSKRLAGSSYNEQFF.

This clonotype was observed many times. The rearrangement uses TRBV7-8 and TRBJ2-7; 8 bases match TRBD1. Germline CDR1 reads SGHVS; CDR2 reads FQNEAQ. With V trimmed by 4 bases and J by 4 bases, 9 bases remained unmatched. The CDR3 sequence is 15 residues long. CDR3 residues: CASSSPGQALYEQYF. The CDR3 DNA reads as TGTGCCAGCAGCTCCCCGGGACAGGCGCTGTACGAGCAGTACTTC.

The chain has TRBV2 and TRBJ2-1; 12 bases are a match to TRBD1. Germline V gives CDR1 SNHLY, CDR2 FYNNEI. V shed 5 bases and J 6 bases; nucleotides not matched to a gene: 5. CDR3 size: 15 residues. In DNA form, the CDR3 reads TGTGCCAGCAGTCCCGGGACAGGGGGCATCAATGAGCAGTTCTTC. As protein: CASSPGTGGINEQFF.

CDR3 region: CASCLGTAADTQYF. DNA for the CDR3: TGTGCCAGCTGTCTGGGGACGGCAGCAGATACGCAGTATTTT. V and J are TRBV2 and TRBJ2-3; D may match TRBD1 or TRBD2 (5 bases each). Trimming removed 8 bases at V and 4 bases at J, with 16 bases between. The CDR3 loop spans 14 amino acids. Looked up from germline, CDR1 is SNHLY and CDR2 is FYNNEI.

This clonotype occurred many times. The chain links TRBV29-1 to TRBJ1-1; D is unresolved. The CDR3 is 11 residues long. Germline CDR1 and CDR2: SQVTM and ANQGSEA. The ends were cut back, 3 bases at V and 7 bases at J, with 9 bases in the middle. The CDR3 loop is CSVDSQDEAFF. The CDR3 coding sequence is TGCAGCGTTGATTCCCAAGATGAAGCTTTCTTT.

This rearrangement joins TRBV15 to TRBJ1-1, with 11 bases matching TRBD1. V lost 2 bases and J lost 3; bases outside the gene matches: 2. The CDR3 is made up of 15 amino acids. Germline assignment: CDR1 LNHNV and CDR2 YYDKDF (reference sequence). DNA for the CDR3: TGTGCCACCAGCAGACGGGACAGGGGGGACACTGAAGCTTTCTTT. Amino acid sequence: CATSRRDRGDTEAFF.

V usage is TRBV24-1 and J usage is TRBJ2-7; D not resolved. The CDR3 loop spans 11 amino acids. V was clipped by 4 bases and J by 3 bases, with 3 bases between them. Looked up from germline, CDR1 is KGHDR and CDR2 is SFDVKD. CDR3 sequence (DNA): TGTGCCACCAGTGACCTCTACGAGCAGTACTTC. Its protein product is CATSDLYEQYF.

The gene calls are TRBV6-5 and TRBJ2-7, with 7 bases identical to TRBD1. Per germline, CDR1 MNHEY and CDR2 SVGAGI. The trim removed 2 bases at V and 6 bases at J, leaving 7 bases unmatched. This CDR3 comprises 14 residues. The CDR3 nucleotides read TGTGCCAGCAGTTACACCGACAGGGCCGGCGAGCAGTACTTC. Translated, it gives CASSYTDRAGEQYF.

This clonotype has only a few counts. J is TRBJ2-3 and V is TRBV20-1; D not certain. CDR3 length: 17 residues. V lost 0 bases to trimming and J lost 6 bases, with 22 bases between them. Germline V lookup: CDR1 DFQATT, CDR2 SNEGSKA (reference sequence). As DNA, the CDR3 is TGCAGTGCTAGAGAGTTCGACCAACGTCCCCTTGCGGATACGCAGTATTTT. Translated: CSAREFDQRPLADTQYF.

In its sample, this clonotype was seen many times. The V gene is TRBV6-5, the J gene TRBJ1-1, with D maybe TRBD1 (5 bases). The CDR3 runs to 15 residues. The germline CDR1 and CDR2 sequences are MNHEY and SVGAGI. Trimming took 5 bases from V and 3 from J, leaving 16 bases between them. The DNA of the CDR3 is TGTGCCAGCAGTACCCCGGTAGGGGCTCACACTGAAGCTTTCTTT. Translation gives CASSTPVGAHTEAFF.

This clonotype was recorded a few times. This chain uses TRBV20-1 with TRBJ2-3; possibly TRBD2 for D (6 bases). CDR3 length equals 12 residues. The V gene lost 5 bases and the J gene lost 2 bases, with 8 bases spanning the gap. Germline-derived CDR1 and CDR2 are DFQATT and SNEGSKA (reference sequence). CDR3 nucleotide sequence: TGCAGTGCTCGGGGGATCACAGATACGCAGTATTTT. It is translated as CSARGITDTQYF.

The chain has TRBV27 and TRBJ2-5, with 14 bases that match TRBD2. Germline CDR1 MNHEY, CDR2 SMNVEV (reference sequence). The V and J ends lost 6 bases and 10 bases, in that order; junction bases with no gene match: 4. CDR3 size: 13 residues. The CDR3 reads CASSGTSGGRQYF. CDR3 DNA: TGTGCCAGCAGCGGGACTAGCGGGGGCCGCCAGTACTTC.